Shown below are 4 T cell receptor beta chains from a single sample sequenced in a study of cytomegalovirus exposure and HLA in healthy donors. The PCR contained 60 Vbeta and 13 Jbeta primers. Profiling relied on immunoSEQ multiplex PCR, and the TCRdb table lists in-frame clones only, not all of them. The data show more than 95,000 clones, 81% seen once. The sequenced sample was PBMCs. The source is a man aged 18 to 29 in good health and CMV-seronegative.

This clone was counted a few times. V usage is TRBV18 and J usage is TRBJ1-2, with TRBD1 matching over 10 bases. CDR1 is KGHSH, CDR2 LQKENI, per germline. The trim removed 1 base at V and 5 bases at J, leaving 1 base unmatched. CDR3 length: 14 amino acids. In DNA form, the CDR3 reads TGTGCCAGCTCACCACTGGGACAGGGGTATGGCTACACCTTC. This gives the protein CASSPLGQGYGYTF.

J is TRBJ1-4 and V is TRBV2, with 11 nucleotides matching TRBD1. The CDR3 totals 18 residues. Germline values: CDR1 SNHLY, CDR2 FYNNEI. The ends lost 6 bases at V and 5 bases at J; junction bases unmatched: 14. CDR3 in DNA: TGTGCCAGCAGATTTAGGGCCGGGACAGGGGGTTACAATGAAAAACTGTTTTTT. It specifies CASRFRAGTGGYNEKLFF.

The CDR3 DNA sequence: TGTGCCAGCAGTACGACTCAACTTCTGACCTACGAGCAGTACTTC. Translation: CASSTTQLLTYEQYF. The rearrangement links TRBV7-2 to TRBJ2-7, with no clear D. CDR3 length: 15 amino acids. The ends were cut back, 6 bases at V and 2 bases at J, with 17 bases in the middle. Per the germline V gene, CDR1 is SGHTA and CDR2 is FQGNSA. Full variable domain (remainder filled in from reference TRBV7-2 and TRBJ2-7): GAGVSQSPSNKVTEKGKDVELRCDPISGHTALYWYRQSLGQGLEFLIYFQGNSAPDKSGLPSDRFSAERTGGSVSTLTIQRTQQEDSAVYLCASSTTQLLTYEQYFGPGTRLTVT.

The V gene is TRBV7-9, the J gene TRBJ1-1; TRBD1 matches 8 bases. With V trimmed by 3 bases and J by 0 bases, 6 bases remained unmatched. The V gene's germline CDR1 is SEHNR and CDR2 FQNEAQ (reference sequence). The CDR3 is made up of 16 amino acids. Here the CDR3 reads CASSFGTGGVNTEAFF. The CDR3 nucleotides are TGTGCCAGCAGCTTTGGGACAGGAGGGGTGAACACTGAAGCTTTCTTT.